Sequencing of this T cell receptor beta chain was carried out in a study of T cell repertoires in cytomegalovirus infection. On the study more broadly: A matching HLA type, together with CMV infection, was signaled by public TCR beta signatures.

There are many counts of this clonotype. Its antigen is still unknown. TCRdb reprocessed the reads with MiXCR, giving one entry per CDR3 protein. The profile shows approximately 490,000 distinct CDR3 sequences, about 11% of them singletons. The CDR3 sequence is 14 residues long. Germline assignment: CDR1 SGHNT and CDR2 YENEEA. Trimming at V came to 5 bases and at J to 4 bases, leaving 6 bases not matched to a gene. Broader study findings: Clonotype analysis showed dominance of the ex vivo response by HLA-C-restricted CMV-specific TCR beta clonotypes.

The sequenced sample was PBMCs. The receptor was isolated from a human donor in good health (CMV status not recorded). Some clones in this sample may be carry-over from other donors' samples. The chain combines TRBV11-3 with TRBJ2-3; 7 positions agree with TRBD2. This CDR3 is CASSISRGADTQYF. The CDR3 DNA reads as TGTGCCAGCAGCATATCACGGGGGGCAGATACGCAGTATTTT.